The present T cell receptor (beta chain) was sequenced within a study of PD-1 blockade in classical Hodgkin lymphoma. Study at large: With a 2-week interval, patients received intravenous nivolumab at 3 mg/kg. Overall study results and limits: Sources of repertoire differences remain undefined, possibly disease activity or prior therapy. Compared with baseline, CD4+ but not CD8+ TCR diversity had risen significantly by C4D1.

Regarding this clone: The antigen is undetermined.

The protocol was immunoSEQ multiplex PCR, while the TCRdb copy is restricted to in-frame clones and leaves out a portion. Here the sample spans over 85,000 clones, around 81% being singletons. The CDR3 sequence is 15 residues long. The junction had 4 bases not matched to a gene; V was cut back by 3 bases and J by 4 bases. Germline V gives CDR1 SGHNT, CDR2 YYREEE (reference sequence). With no exception, relapse followed autologous stem cell transplantation in all patients, and brentuximab vedotin exposure varied. This rearrangement joins TRBV5-4 to TRBJ2-7; TRBD2 aligns across 13 bases. The sequenced sample was peripheral blood mononuclear cells (PBMCs), obtained before the second cycle of nivolumab. This clonotype was sampled from a human donor with classical Hodgkin lymphoma. The CDR3 region is CASSSGLAGLYEQYF. CDR3 DNA: TGTGCCAGCAGCTCGGGACTAGCGGGATTGTACGAGCAGTACTTC.